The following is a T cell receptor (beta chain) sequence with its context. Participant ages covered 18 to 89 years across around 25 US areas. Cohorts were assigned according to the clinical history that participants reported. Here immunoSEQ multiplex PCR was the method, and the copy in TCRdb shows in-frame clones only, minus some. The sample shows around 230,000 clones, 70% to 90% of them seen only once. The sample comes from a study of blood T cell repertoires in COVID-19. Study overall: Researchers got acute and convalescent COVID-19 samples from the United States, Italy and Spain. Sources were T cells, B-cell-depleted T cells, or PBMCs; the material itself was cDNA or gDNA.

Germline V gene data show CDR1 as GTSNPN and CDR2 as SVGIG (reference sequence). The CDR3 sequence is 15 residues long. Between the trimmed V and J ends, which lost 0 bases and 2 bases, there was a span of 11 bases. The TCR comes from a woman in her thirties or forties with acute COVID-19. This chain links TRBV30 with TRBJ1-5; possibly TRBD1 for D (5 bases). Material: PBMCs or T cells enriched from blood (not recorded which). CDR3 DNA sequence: TGTGCCTGGAGTGTGAGGCAGGGTGGCAATCAGCCCCAGCATTTT. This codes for CAWSVRQGGNQPQHF.